This entry is about one T cell receptor (beta chain). This record comes from a study of blood T cell repertoires in COVID-19. Study-level background: Specimens from acute and convalescent COVID-19 originated in the United States, Italy and Spain. From T cells, B-cell-depleted T cells, or PBMCs came the material, which was cDNA or gDNA.

In the source study's methods: Amplification with reference gene primers provided the estimates of nucleated cell counts. Libraries were prepared by immunoSEQ multiplex PCR; TCRdb keeps only in-frame clonotypes and omits some of them. V and J calls and clone size follow that table, whereas D and trimming were derived from the DNA. The table has roughly 40,000 clones, about 90% seen once. The CDR3 totals 13 residues. Germline lookup yields CDR1 SGHTA and CDR2 FQGNSA. J lost 1 base, V lost 4 bases, and 1 base had no gene match. V is TRBV7-2 and J is TRBJ2-7; TRBD1 aligns across 7 bases. The sample comprised peripheral blood. This clonotype was obtained from a man aged 50-59 years with active COVID-19. CDR3 bases: TGTGCCAGCAGCTGGACAGGTTCCTACGAGCAGTACTTC. Protein sequence: CASSWTGSYEQYF.